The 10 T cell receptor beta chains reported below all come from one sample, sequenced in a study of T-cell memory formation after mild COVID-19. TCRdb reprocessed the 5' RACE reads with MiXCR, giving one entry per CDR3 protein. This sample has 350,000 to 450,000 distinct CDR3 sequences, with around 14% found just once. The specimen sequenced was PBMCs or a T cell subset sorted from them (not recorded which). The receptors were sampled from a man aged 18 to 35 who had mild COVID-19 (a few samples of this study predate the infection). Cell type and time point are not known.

This chain's CDR3 is CASSDPGSNTIYF. DNA of the CDR3: TGTGCCAGCAGCGACCCCGGGTCGAACACCATATATTTT. The chain is built from TRBV7-2 and TRBJ1-3; D not resolved. The CDR3 runs to 13 residues. Germline V gene data show CDR1 as SGHTA and CDR2 as FQGNSA. The V gene lost 5 bases and the J gene lost 7 bases, with 12 bases spanning the gap.

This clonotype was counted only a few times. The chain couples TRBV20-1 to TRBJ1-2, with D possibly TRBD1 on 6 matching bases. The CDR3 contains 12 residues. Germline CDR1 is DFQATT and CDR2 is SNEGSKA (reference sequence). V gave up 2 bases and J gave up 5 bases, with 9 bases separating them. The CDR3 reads CSARRTGYGYTF. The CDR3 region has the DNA TGCAGTGCTAGACGTACAGGGTATGGCTACACCTTC.

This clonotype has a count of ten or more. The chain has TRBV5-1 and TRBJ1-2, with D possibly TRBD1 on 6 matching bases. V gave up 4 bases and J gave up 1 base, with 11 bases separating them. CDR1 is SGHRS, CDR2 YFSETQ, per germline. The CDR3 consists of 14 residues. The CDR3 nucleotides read TGCGCCAGCAGCCCCGAAGGGGGTAACTATGGCTACACCTTC. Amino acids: CASSPEGGNYGYTF.

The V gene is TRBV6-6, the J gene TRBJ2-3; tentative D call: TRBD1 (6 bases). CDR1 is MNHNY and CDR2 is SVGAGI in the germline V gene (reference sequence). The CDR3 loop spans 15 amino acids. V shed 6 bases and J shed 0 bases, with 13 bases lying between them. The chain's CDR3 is CASSLWTASTDTQYF. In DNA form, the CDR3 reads TGTGCCAGCAGCCTTTGGACAGCTAGCACAGATACGCAGTATTTT.

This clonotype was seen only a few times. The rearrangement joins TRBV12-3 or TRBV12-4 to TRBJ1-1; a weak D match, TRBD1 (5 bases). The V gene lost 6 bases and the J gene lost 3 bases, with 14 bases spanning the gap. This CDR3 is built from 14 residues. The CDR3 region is CASRPRGGDTEAFF. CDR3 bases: TGTGCCAGCAGGCCCCGGGGGGGGGACACTGAAGCTTTCTTT.

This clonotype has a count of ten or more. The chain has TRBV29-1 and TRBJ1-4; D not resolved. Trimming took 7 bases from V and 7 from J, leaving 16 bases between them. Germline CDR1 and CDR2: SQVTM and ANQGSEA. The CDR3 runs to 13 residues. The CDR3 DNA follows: TGCAGCGCCTGCGAACCTTTGGGTGAAAAACTGTTTTTT. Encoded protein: CSACEPLGEKLFF.

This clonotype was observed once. CDR3 sequence reads: CASSHQPGTGNHEQYV. In DNA form, the CDR3 reads TGCGCCAGCAGCCATCAACCGGGGACAGGGAACCACGAGCAGTACGTC. The chain is built from TRBV4-3 and TRBJ2-7; 9 bases line up with TRBD1. The CDR3 has 16 residues. Germline V gene sequence: CDR1 LGHNA, CDR2 YSLEER. J lost 5 bases, V lost 3 bases, and 11 bases had no gene match.

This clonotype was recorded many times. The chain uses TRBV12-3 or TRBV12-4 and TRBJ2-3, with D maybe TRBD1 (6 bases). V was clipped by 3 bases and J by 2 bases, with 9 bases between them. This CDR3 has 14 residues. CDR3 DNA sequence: TGTGCCAGCAGTTTCGGACAGACCACAGATACGCAGTATTTT. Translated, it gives CASSFGQTTDTQYF.

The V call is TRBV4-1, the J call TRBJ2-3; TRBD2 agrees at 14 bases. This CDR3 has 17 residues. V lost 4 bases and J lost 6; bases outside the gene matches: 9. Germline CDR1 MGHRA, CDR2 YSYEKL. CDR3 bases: TGCGCCAGCAGCCCTCTCGGGACTAGCGGGGGTGGGGATACGCAGTATTTT. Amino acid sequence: CASSPLGTSGGGDTQYF.

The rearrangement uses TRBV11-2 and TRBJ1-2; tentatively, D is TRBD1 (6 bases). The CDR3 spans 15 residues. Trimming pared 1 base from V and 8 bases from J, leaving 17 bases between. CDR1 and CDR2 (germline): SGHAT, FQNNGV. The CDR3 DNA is TGTGCCAGCAGCTTAGGGGTGAACAGGGTTATCGGCTACACCTTC. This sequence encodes CASSLGVNRVIGYTF.